The 19 T cell receptor beta chains in this list originate from one sample, sequenced in a study of blood T cell repertoires in COVID-19. Clones were read by immunoSEQ multiplex PCR, and TCRdb kept only the in-frame ones, dropping some. The sample yields around 300,000 clones, around 86% seen once. The sample comprised peripheral blood. The receptors stem from a woman aged 30 to 39 with active or convalescent COVID-19.

This clone was counted a single time. The junction and the germline gene differ at one end; a read error may be behind it. The chain recombines TRBV2 with TRBJ1-1, with TRBD1 identical over 11 bases. The CDR3 is 10 residues long. The germline V gene encodes CDR1 SNHLY and CDR2 FYNNEI. CDR3 nucleotides: TGTGCCAGCAGGGGGACAGGGGGATCCTTT. Encoded protein: CASRGTGGSF.

The chain employs TRBV28 and TRBJ1-4; tentatively, D is TRBD1 (6 bases). Germline CDR1 MDHEN, CDR2 SYDVKM. V was trimmed by 7 bases and J by 14 bases, leaving 17 bases between them. The CDR3 consists of 12 residues. The CDR3 is CASTSGTLQLFF. For the CDR3, the DNA is TGTGCCAGCACCTCTGGGACACTTCAGCTGTTTTTT.

This chain connects TRBV9 to TRBJ2-3; maybe TRBD1 (5 bases). CDR1 and CDR2 (germline): SGDLS, YYNGEE. Trimming stripped 0 bases from V and 2 bases from J, with 13 bases between. The CDR3 is 16 residues long. CDR3 amino acids: CASSVGPDITTDTQYF. The DNA for the CDR3 is TGTGCCAGCAGCGTAGGTCCGGACATCACCACAGATACGCAGTATTTT.

V is TRBV19 and J is TRBJ2-7, with D maybe TRBD1 (6 bases). Germline V gene data show CDR1 as LNHDA and CDR2 as SQIVND (reference sequence). Trimming removed 5 bases at V and 1 base at J, with 15 bases between. CDR3 size: 15 residues. The CDR3 here is CASSGTGHLSYEQYF. CDR3 DNA: TGTGCCAGTAGTGGAACGGGACATCTATCCTACGAGCAGTACTTC.

The chain joins TRBV18 to TRBJ1-4; 10 nucleotides align to TRBD1. The CDR3 runs to 15 residues. The J segment lost 8 bases and the V segment lost 3 bases, leaving 6 bases of the junction unmatched. The germline V gene encodes CDR1 KGHSH and CDR2 LQKENI. CDR3 region: CASSPEWTGGEKLFF. DNA for the CDR3: TGTGCCAGCTCACCCGAATGGACAGGGGGAGAAAAACTGTTTTTT.

This chain links TRBV28 with TRBJ1-4, with 8 bases identical to TRBD1. This CDR3 spans 15 amino acids. Trimming took 4 bases from V and 8 from J; bases not matched to a gene: 9. The germline CDR1 and CDR2 sequences are MDHEN and SYDVKM. The CDR3 coding sequence is TGTGCCAGCAGTTCCTCCGGACAGGGTAGGGAAAAACTGTTTTTT. Its translation is CASSSSGQGREKLFF.

The CDR3 nucleotides are TGCGCCAGCAGCTTGGAAGCGACTAACTATGGCTACACCTTC. Protein product: CASSLEATNYGYTF. The V gene is TRBV5-1, the J gene TRBJ1-2; D not resolved. The CDR3 runs to 14 residues. With 0 bases removed from V and 0 bases from J, the gap between germline ends came to 6 bases. The germline CDR1 and CDR2 sequences are SGHRS and YFSETQ.

Worth noting for this clone: One junction end disagrees with the germline gene, perhaps due to a read error. This rearrangement joins TRBV30 to TRBJ1-2; 8 bases fit TRBD1. The CDR3 spans 12 residues. Germline V lookup: CDR1 GTSNPN, CDR2 SVGIG (reference sequence). The CDR3 nucleotides read TGTGCCTGGAGAGACCTCAGGGGGCCCCCGCTTTTC. It codes for CAWRDLRGPPLF.

The V call is TRBV19, the J call TRBJ1-1; possibly TRBD1 for D (5 bases). Looked up from germline, CDR1 is LNHDA and CDR2 is SQIVND (reference sequence). The CDR3 runs 14 residues. Trimming pared 3 bases from V and 4 bases from J, leaving 12 bases between. The CDR3 reads CASSIIGGSTEAFF. The CDR3 coding sequence is TGTGCCAGTAGTATCATTGGGGGGTCCACTGAAGCTTTCTTT.

J is TRBJ2-7 and V is TRBV7-2, with TRBD2 matching over 12 bases. V lost 5 bases and J lost 4; bases outside the gene matches: 12. Germline lookup yields CDR1 SGHTA and CDR2 FQGNSA. The CDR3 totals 17 residues. CDR3 bases: TGTGCCAGCAGCCCGGGACTAGCGGGTCTAATATCATACGAGCAGTACTTC. Translation: CASSPGLAGLISYEQYF.

The gene calls are TRBV6-6 and TRBJ1-2; no firm D call. V was pared by 0 bases and J by 6 bases, with 11 bases between. CDR1 and CDR2 from the germline V gene are MNHNY and SVGAGI (reference sequence). This CDR3 comprises 14 residues. The CDR3 loop is CASSYSTSEDGYTF. For the CDR3, the DNA is TGTGCCAGCAGTTACTCCACTTCAGAGGATGGCTACACCTTC.

This chain uses TRBV7-2 with TRBJ2-7; maybe TRBD2 (7 bases). The CDR3 spans 14 residues. Per germline, CDR1 SGHTA and CDR2 FQGNSA. Trimming pared 3 bases from V and 2 bases from J, leaving 11 bases between. The CDR3 sequence: CASSFGGPPYEQYF. CDR3 sequence (DNA): TGTGCCAGCAGCTTCGGGGGGCCCCCCTACGAGCAGTACTTC.

In regard to this clone: Other nucleotide sequences in the sample specify the same CDR3. V gene TRBV18 combines with J gene TRBJ2-5, with 8 bases identical to TRBD2. From germline, CDR1 is KGHSH and CDR2 LQKENI. V shed 3 bases, J shed 5 bases, and the junction held 2 bases outside the gene matches. This CDR3 is built from 13 residues. The CDR3 sequence is CASSPPGGETQYF. In DNA form, the CDR3 reads TGTGCCAGCTCACCCCCGGGGGGGGAGACCCAGTACTTC.

The chain combines TRBV30 with TRBJ1-4; 10 bases align to TRBD1. The CDR3 totals 14 residues. V was pared by 7 bases and J by 8 bases, with 10 bases of the junction left unmatched. CDR1 and CDR2 (germline): GTSNPN, SVGIG (reference sequence). CDR3 in DNA: TGTGCCTCCCGCAGGGACAGGGGTGGGGAAAAACTGTTTTTT. This sequence encodes CASRRDRGGEKLFF. The full variable domain, in which reference TRBV30 and TRBJ1-4 provide the parts outside the CDR3, is SQTIHQWPATLVQPVGSPLSLECTVEGTSNPNLYWYRQAAGRGLQLLFYSVGIGQISSEVPQNLSASRPQDRQFILSSKKLLLSDSGFYLCASRRDRGGEKLFFGSGTQLSVL.

The chain uses TRBV30 and TRBJ1-1; 7 bases are shared with TRBD1. With V trimmed by 1 base and J by 3 bases, 2 bases remained unmatched. Germline V gene data show CDR1 as GTSNPN and CDR2 as SVGIG (reference sequence). The CDR3 runs to 13 residues. The CDR3 nucleotides read TGTGCCTGGAGTGCCGACAGGGACACTGAAGCTTTCTTT. Translated: CAWSADRDTEAFF.

The chain couples TRBV6-2 or TRBV6-3 to TRBJ2-4, with D possibly being TRBD2 (6 bases). The CDR3 sequence is 15 residues long. Germline CDR1 reads MNHEY; CDR2 reads SVGEGT. Trimming left V 6 bases short and J 0 bases short, with 12 bases between. CDR3 sequence (DNA): TGTGCCAGCAGCGAAGCGGGCGTAGCCAAAAACATTCAGTACTTC. It specifies CASSEAGVAKNIQYF.

The chain joins TRBV5-1 to TRBJ2-3; D is possibly TRBD2 (5 bases). Trimming shortened V by 4 bases and J by 5 bases, and 20 bases separated the two germline ends. The length of the CDR3 is 16 residues. Germline CDR1 is SGHRS and CDR2 is YFSETQ. CDR3 sequence: CASSPGNSGSIDTQYF. The CDR3 coding sequence is TGCGCCAGCAGCCCCGGGAACTCCGGTTCGATAGATACGCAGTATTTT.

V usage is TRBV5-1 and J usage is TRBJ2-1; 12 bases align to TRBD2. V gave up 4 bases and J gave up 10 bases; unmatched junction bases: 12. The CDR3 runs 16 residues. CDR1 SGHRS and CDR2 YFSETQ come from the germline V gene. CDR3 sequence reads: CASSPGASGGAGEQFF. The CDR3 coding sequence is TGCGCCAGCAGCCCCGGGGCTAGCGGGGGGGCCGGGGAGCAGTTCTTC.

The chain has TRBV25-1 and TRBJ2-5, with TRBD1 matching over 7 bases. The CDR3 length is 14 residues. The junction had 3 bases not matched to a gene; V was cut back by 2 bases and J by 3 bases. Germline V gene lookup returns CDR1 MGHDK and CDR2 SYGVNS. CDR3 protein: CASSEVGQKETQYF. CDR3 bases: TGTGCCAGCAGTGAAGTGGGACAGAAAGAGACCCAGTACTTC.